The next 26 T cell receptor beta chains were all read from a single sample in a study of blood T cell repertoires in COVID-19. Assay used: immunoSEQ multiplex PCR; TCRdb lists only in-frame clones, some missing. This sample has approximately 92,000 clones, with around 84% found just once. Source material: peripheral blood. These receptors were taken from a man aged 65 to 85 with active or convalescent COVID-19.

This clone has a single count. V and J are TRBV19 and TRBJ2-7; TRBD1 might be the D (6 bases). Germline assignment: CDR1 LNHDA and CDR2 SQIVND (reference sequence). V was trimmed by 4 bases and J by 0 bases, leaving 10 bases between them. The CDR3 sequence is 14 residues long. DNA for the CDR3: TGTGCCAGTAGTACGCAGGGGCCCTCCTACGAGCAGTACTTC. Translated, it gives CASSTQGPSYEQYF.

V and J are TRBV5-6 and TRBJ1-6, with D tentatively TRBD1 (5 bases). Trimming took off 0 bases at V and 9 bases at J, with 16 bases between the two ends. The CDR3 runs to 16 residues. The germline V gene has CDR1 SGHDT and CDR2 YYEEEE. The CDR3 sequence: CASSLARYTGGSPLHF. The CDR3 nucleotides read TGTGCCAGCAGCTTGGCCAGGTATACAGGCGGTTCACCCCTCCACTTT.

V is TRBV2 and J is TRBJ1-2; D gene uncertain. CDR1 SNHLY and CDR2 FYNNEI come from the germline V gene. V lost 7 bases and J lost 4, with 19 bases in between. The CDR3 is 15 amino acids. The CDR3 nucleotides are TGTGCCAGCACCTTAGAGACGGTCGGAGGCTATGGCTACACCTTC. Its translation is CASTLETVGGYGYTF. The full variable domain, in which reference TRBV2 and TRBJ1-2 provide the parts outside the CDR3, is EPEVTQTPSHQVTQMGQEVILRCVPISNHLYFYWYRQILGQKVEFLVSFYNNEISEKSEIFDDQFSVERPDGSNFTLKIRSTKLEDSAMYFCASTLETVGGYGYTFGSGTRLTVV.

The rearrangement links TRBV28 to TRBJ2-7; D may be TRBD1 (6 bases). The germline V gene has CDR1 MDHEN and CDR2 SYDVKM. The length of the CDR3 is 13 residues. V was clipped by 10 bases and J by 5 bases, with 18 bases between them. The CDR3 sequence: CAITGSGIHEQYF. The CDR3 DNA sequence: TGTGCCATTACAGGGAGCGGCATCCACGAGCAGTACTTC.

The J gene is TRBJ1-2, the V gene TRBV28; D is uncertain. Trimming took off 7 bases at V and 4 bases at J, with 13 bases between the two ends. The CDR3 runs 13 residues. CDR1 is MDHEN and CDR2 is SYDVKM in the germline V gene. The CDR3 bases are TGTGCCAGCACCTCGCGGGTAGGCTATGGCTACACCTTC. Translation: CASTSRVGYGYTF.

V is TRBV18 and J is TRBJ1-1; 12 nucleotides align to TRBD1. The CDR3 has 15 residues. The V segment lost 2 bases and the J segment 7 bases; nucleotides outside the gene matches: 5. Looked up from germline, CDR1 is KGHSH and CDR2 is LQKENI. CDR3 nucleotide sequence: TGTGCCAGCTCACCATGGGACAGGGGGCGGGTTGAAGCTTTCTTT. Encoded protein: CASSPWDRGRVEAFF.

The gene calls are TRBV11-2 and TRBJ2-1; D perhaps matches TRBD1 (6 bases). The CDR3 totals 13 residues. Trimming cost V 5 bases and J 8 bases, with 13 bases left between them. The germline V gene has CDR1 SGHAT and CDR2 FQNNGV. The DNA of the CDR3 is TGTGCCAGCAGCAATGGACAGCCCGATGAGCAGTTCTTC. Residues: CASSNGQPDEQFF.

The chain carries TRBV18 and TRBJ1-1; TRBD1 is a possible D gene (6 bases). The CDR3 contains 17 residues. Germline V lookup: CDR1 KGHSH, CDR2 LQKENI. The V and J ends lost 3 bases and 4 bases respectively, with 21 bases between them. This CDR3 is CASSPQILQGLGTEAFF. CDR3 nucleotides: TGTGCCAGCTCACCTCAAATCCTACAGGGCCTTGGCACTGAAGCTTTCTTT. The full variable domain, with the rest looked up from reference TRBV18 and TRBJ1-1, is NAGVMQNPRHLVRRRGQEARLRCSPMKGHSHVYWYRQLPEEGLKFMVYLQKENIIDESGMPKERFSAEFPKEGPSILRIQQVVRGDSAAYFCASSPQILQGLGTEAFFGQGTRLTVV.

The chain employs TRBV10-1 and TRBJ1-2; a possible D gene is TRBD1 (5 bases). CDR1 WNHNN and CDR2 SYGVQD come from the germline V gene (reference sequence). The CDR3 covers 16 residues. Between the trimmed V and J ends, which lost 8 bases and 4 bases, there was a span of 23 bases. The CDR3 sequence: CASGPTGTPLGYGYTF. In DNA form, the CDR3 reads TGCGCCAGCGGTCCAACCGGGACTCCTCTAGGCTATGGCTACACCTTC.

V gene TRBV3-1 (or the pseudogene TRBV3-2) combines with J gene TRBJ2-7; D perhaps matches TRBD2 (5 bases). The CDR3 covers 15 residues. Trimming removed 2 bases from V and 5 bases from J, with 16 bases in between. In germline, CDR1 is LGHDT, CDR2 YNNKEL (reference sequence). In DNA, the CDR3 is TGTGCCAGCAGCCAAAAAAAACTAGTGCTACACGAGCAGTACTTC. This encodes CASSQKKLVLHEQYF.

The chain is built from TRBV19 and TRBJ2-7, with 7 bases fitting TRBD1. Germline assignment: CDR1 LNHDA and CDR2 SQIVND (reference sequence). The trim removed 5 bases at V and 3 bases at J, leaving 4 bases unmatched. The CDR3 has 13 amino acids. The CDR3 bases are TGTGCCAGTAGTCCGGACAGGTACTACGAGCAGTACTTC. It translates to CASSPDRYYEQYF. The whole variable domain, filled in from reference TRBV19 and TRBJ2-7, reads DGGITQSPKYLFRKEGQNVTLSCEQNLNHDAMYWYRQDPGQGLRLIYYSQIVNDFQKGDIAEGYSVSREKKESFPLTVTSAQKNPTAFYLCASSPDRYYEQYFGPGTRLTVT.

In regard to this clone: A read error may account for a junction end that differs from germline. The CDR3 loop reads CASFALDTRRGSF. The CDR3 DNA reads TGTGCCAGCTTTGCCTTGGATACTCGCAGGGGGAGCTTC. The chain has TRBV28 and TRBJ1-2, with TRBD1 matching over 7 bases. Germline V gives CDR1 MDHEN, CDR2 SYDVKM. The CDR3 runs 13 residues.

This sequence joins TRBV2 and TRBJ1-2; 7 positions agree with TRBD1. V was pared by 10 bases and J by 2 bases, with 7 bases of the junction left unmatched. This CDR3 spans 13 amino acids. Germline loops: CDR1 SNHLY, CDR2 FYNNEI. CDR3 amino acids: CATQGGHNYGYTF. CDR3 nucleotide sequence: TGTGCCACCCAGGGGGGCCACAACTATGGCTACACCTTC.

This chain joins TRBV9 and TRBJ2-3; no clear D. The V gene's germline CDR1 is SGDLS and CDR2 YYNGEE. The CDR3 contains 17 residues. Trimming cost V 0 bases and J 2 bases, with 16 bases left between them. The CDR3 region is CASSVGVASTPTDTQYF. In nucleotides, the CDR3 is TGTGCCAGCAGCGTAGGAGTAGCCTCCACTCCCACAGATACGCAGTATTTT.

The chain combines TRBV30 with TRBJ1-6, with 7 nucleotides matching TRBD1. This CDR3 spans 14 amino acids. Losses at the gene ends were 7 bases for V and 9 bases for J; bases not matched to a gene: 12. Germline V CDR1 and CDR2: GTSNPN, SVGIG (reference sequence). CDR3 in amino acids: CASRAGQRGSPLHF. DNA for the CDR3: TGTGCCTCACGGGCGGGACAGAGGGGTTCACCCCTCCACTTT.

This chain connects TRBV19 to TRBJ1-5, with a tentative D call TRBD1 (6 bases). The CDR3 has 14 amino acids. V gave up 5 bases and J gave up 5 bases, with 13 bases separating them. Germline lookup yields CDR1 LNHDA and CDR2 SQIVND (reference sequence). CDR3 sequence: CASSRGGLDQPQHF. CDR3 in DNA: TGTGCCAGTAGTCGAGGGGGTCTGGATCAGCCCCAGCATTTT.

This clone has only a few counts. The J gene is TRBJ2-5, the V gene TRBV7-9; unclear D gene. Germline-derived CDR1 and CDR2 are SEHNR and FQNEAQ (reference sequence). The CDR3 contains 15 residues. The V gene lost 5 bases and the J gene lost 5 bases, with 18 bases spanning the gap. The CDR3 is CASSVTAPRRETQYF. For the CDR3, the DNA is TGTGCCAGCAGCGTAACGGCCCCGAGGCGGGAGACCCAGTACTTC. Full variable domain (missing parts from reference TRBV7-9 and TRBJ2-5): DTGVSQNPRHKITKRGQNVTFRCDPISEHNRLYWYRQTLGQGPEFLTYFQNEAQLEKSRLLSDRFSAERPKGSFSTLEIQRTEQGDSAMYLCASSVTAPRRETQYFGPGTRLLVL.

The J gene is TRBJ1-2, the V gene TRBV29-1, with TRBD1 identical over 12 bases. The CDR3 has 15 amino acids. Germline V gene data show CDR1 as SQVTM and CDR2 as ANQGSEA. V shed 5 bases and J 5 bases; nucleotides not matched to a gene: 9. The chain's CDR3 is CSVTGTGGEGYGYTF. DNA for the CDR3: TGCAGCGTTACCGGGACAGGGGGCGAAGGGTATGGCTACACCTTC.

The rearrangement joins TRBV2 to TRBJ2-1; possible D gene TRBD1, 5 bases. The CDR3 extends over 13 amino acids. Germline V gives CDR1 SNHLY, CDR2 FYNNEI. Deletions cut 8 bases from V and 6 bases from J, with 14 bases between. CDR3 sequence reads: CASELGAGNEQFF. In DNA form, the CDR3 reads TGTGCCAGCGAATTAGGGGCAGGCAATGAGCAGTTCTTC. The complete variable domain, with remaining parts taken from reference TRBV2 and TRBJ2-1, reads EPEVTQTPSHQVTQMGQEVILRCVPISNHLYFYWYRQILGQKVEFLVSFYNNEISEKSEIFDDQFSVERPDGSNFTLKIRSTKLEDSAMYFCASELGAGNEQFFGPGTRLTVL.

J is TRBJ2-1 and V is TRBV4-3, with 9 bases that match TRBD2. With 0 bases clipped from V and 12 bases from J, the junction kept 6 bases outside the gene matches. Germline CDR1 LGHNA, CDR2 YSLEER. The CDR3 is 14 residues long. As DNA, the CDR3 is TGCGCCAGCAGCCAAGAGGGGGCAGCGGGGGGGCAGTTCTTC. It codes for CASSQEGAAGGQFF.

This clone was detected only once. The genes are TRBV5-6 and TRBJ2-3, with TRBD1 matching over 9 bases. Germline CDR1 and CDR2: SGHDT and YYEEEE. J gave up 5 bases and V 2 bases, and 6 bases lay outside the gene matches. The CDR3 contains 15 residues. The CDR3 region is CASSFVGTGRDTQYF. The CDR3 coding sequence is TGTGCCAGCAGCTTCGTAGGGACAGGGAGAGATACGCAGTATTTT.

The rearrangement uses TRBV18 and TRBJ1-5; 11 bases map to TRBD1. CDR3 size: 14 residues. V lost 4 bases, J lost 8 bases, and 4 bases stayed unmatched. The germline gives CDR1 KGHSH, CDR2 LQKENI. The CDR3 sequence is CASSQDRGLEPQHF. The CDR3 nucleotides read TGTGCCAGCTCACAGGACAGGGGGCTTGAGCCCCAGCATTTT.

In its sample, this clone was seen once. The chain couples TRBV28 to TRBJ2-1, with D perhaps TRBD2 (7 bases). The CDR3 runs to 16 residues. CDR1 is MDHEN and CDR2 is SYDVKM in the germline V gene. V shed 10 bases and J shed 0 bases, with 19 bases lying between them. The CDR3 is CATTVGGGRSYNEQFF. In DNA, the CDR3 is TGTGCCACTACGGTGGGCGGGGGCCGCTCCTACAATGAGCAGTTCTTC.

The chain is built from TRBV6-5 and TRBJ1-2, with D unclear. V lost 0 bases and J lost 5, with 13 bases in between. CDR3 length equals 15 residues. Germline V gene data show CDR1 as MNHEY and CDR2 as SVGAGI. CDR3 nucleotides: TGTGCCAGCAGTTACTCGGACCCGGAGGCTTATGGCTACACCTTC. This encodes CASSYSDPEAYGYTF.

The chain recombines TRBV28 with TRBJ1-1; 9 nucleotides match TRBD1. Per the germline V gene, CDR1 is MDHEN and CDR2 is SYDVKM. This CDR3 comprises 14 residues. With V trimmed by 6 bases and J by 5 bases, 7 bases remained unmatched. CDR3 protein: CASRRDRVSTEAFF. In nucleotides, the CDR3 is TGTGCCAGCAGGCGGGACAGGGTGTCAACTGAAGCTTTCTTT. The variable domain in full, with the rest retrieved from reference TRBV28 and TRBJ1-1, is DVKVTQSSRYLVKRTGEKVFLECVQDMDHENMFWYRQDPGLGLRLIYFSYDVKMKEKGDIPEGYSVSREKKERFSLILESASTNQTSMYLCASRRDRVSTEAFFGQGTRLTVV.

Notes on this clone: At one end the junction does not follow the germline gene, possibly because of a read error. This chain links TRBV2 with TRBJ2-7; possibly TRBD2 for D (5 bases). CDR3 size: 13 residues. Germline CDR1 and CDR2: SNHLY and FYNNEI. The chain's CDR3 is CASSEGLSYEQYF. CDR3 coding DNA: TGTGCCAGCAGCGAAGGACTGTCCTACGAGCAGTACTTC.